These T cell receptor beta chains were read from a single sample in a study of blood T cell repertoires in COVID-19. The assay was immunoSEQ multiplex PCR, and TCRdb's table has in-frame clones only and misses some. This sample has about 160,000 clones; around 85% occur once, and the top ten carry roughly 11%. The sequenced sample consisted of peripheral blood. Receptors originate from a man in his fifties or sixties with active or convalescent COVID-19. The CDR3 runs from the conserved cysteine through the conserved F or W. D genes are given only for firm matches. Clone sizes are given selectively: once, few, many, or a class where the clone is expanded.

d_call j_call cdr3_length v_call clone_size cdr3_aa cdr3_nt
TRBD1 TRBJ1-5 15 TRBV28 once CASRRTGSISQPQHF TGTGCCAGCAGGAGGACAGGGTCAATCAGTCAGCCCCAGCATTTT
TRBD1 TRBJ1-4 13 TRBV28 . CASRQTGGEKLFF TGTGCCAGCAGACAGACAGGGGGTGAAAAACTGTTTTTT
TRBD1 TRBJ1-6 16 TRBV6-1 . CASREQGAGSGSPLHF TGTGCCAGCAGAGAACAGGGGGCCGGGTCAGGGTCACCCCTCCACTTT
. TRBJ1-2 13 TRBV6-5 . CASRTGNGYGYTF TGTGCCAGCCGAACAGGGAATGGCTATGGCTACACCTTC
. TRBJ2-2 14 TRBV3-1/TRBV3-2 . CASSLTPNTGELFF TGTGCCAGCAGTTTGACTCCGAACACCGGGGAGCTGTTTTTT
. TRBJ2-2 15 TRBV7-8 . CASSLGAVISGELFF TGTGCCAGCAGCTTAGGGGCAGTAATCAGCGGGGAGCTGTTTTTT
. TRBJ1-1 13 TRBV6-5 . CASSTGQQTEAFF TGTGCCAGCAGTACAGGACAGCAAACTGAAGCTTTCTTT
. TRBJ2-3 16 TRBV19 . CASSIPSVLSTDTQYF TGTGCCAGTAGTATCCCCTCGGTCCTGAGCACAGATACGCAGTATTTT
. TRBJ1-3 15 TRBV5-4 . CASSLGTASGNTIYF TGTGCCAGCAGCTTGGGTACAGCCTCTGGAAACACCATATATTTT
. TRBJ2-2 16 TRBV5-1 . CASSFARQPNTGELFF TGCGCCAGCAGCTTTGCCCGACAGCCGAACACCGGGGAGCTGTTTTTT